These 24 T cell receptor beta chains share one sample of origin, sequenced in a study of T cells expressing NK-cell markers. TCRdb reprocessed the 5' RACE reads, with one entry per CDR3 protein and no DNA. The sample table includes approximately 460,000 distinct CDR3 sequences. Sequenced input: blood T cells: a sorted CD56 or NKG2C T cell subset, CD4+ or CD8+ T cells, or bulk PBMC T cells (not recorded which). The source is a woman between 18 and 70 years old in good health.

The gene calls are TRBV12-3 or TRBV12-4 and TRBJ1-6; the TRBD1 assignment by TCRdb is unverifiable without DNA. The CDR3 extends over 15 amino acids. The CDR3 reads CASSLRGDGNSPLHF.

The chain employs TRBV5-6 and TRBJ1-1. CDR3 length: 12 residues. Per germline, CDR1 SGHDT and CDR2 YYEEEE. The CDR3 protein is CASMRTNTEAFF.

This chain joins TRBV20-1 and TRBJ2-1; TCRdb lists TRBD1, though no DNA is available to test this call. This CDR3 has 12 residues. Germline V gene sequence: CDR1 DFQATT, CDR2 SNEGSKA (reference sequence). This CDR3 reads CTDEGRYNEQFF.

V usage is TRBV5-6 and J usage is TRBJ2-5; TCRdb's D gene call, TRBD2, goes unchecked for lack of DNA. Looked up from germline, CDR1 is SGHDT and CDR2 is YYEEEE. The CDR3 has 16 amino acids. The CDR3 is CASSSPAGEARETQYF.

V and J are TRBV6-5 and TRBJ2-7; TCRdb picks TRBD1, but there is no DNA to check that call. The CDR3 is 15 amino acids. Germline loops: CDR1 MNHEY, CDR2 SVGAGI. The CDR3 loop is CASSYSPDRAYEQYF.

This chain connects TRBV18 to TRBJ2-3; absent DNA, TCRdb's TRBD1 call cannot be checked. Germline V CDR1 and CDR2: KGHSH, LQKENI. The CDR3 covers 17 residues. The CDR3 loop reads CASSPSAGDPFTDTQYF.

This CDR3 reads CASSQEGGRGNEQYF. J is TRBJ2-7 and V is TRBV4-2; TCRdb picks TRBD2, but there is no DNA to check that call. The length of the CDR3 is 15 residues. CDR1 is LGHNA and CDR2 is YNFKEQ in the germline V gene.

V is TRBV20-1 and J is TRBJ2-1. The CDR3 is 12 amino acids. Looked up from germline, CDR1 is DFQATT and CDR2 is SNEGSKA (reference sequence). The CDR3 loop is CSVRPSYNEQFF.

The chain carries TRBV7-9 and TRBJ1-1; TCRdb indicates TRBD1, and absent DNA this call remains unverified. CDR3 size: 15 residues. CDR1 and CDR2 from the germline V gene are SEHNR and FQNEAQ (reference sequence). CDR3 residues: CASSAVQGGHTEAFF.

The chain is built from TRBV27 and TRBJ2-5; with no DNA, the TCRdb D assignment of TRBD2 cannot be verified. The CDR3 spans 12 residues. Germline loops: CDR1 MNHEY, CDR2 SMNVEV (reference sequence). This CDR3 reads CASSSPPETQYF.

The chain is built from TRBV7-9 and TRBJ2-3; the TRBD2 assignment by TCRdb is unverifiable without DNA. The CDR3 extends over 13 amino acids. The germline CDR1 and CDR2 sequences are SEHNR and FQNEAQ (reference sequence). The CDR3 loop is CASSPSVTDTQYF.

The chain is built from TRBV15 and TRBJ1-6. This CDR3 spans 17 amino acids. CDR1 LNHNV and CDR2 YYDKDF come from the germline V gene (reference sequence). CDR3 residues: CATSRDRGLSYNSPLHF.

This chain links TRBV5-5 with TRBJ2-1; with no DNA, the TCRdb D assignment of TRBD1 cannot be verified. Germline V gene sequence: CDR1 SGHKS, CDR2 YYEKEE (reference sequence). CDR3 size: 13 residues. This CDR3 reads CASSSVIFNEQFF.

The V and J genes are TRBV2 and TRBJ2-7; TCRdb calls TRBD1, which cannot be checked without DNA. Germline V CDR1 and CDR2: SNHLY, FYNNEI. The CDR3 is 15 residues long. The CDR3 is CASIPSPDRVYEQYF.

This chain joins TRBV4-1 and TRBJ1-6; with no DNA, the TCRdb D assignment of TRBD1 cannot be verified. The germline V gene encodes CDR1 MGHRA and CDR2 YSYEKL. The CDR3 is made up of 19 amino acids. The CDR3 protein is CASSPGQQMGTSYNSPLHF.

The genes are TRBV20-1 and TRBJ2-7. The germline CDR1 and CDR2 sequences are DFQATT and SNEGSKA (reference sequence). The CDR3 runs 15 residues. CDR3 sequence: CSARDARGSSYEQYF.

This rearrangement joins TRBV5-1 to TRBJ1-2. The CDR3 length is 12 residues. Germline lookup yields CDR1 SGHRS and CDR2 YFSETQ. CDR3 region: CASREPDYGYTF. Combining the CDR3 with reference TRBV5-1 and TRBJ1-2 gives the whole variable domain KAGVTQTPRYLIKTRGQQVTLSCSPISGHRSVSWYQQTPGQGLQFLFEYFSETQRNKGNFPGRFSGRQFSNSRSEMNVSTLELGDSALYLCASREPDYGYTFGSGTRLTVV.

This sequence joins TRBV20-1 and TRBJ2-7; the D call of TRBD1 rests on TCRdb alone, since no DNA is present to check it. The CDR3 covers 14 residues. From germline, CDR1 is DFQATT and CDR2 SNEGSKA (reference sequence). The CDR3 sequence: CSARDGALSYEQYF.

V and J are TRBV20-1 and TRBJ2-7; TCRdb calls TRBD2, which cannot be checked without DNA. CDR3 length equals 15 residues. CDR1 and CDR2 from the germline V gene are DFQATT and SNEGSKA (reference sequence). CDR3 amino acids: CSATPGEDHAYEQYF.

V gene TRBV7-8 combines with J gene TRBJ2-2; TCRdb's D call of TRBD1 is untestable without DNA. Germline V CDR1 and CDR2: SGHVS, FQNEAQ. This CDR3 is 15 amino acids long. CDR3 residues: CASSPVGTETGELFF.

The chain couples TRBV29-1 to TRBJ2-1; TCRdb lists TRBD1, though no DNA is available to test this call. This CDR3 comprises 16 residues. CDR1 is SQVTM, CDR2 ANQGSEA, per germline. CDR3: CSVEDPTSGRGNEQFF.

The chain uses TRBV7-9 and TRBJ2-7; the TRBD2 assignment by TCRdb is unverifiable without DNA. This CDR3 has 13 residues. Germline CDR1 is SEHNR and CDR2 is FQNEAQ (reference sequence). CDR3 sequence: CASSPRPAEGQYF.

This chain links TRBV12-3 or TRBV12-4 with TRBJ2-3; no DNA is available, so the TRBD1 call from TCRdb remains unchecked. The CDR3 spans 15 residues. CDR3 residues: CASSPGPPLGDTQYF.

This chain links TRBV7-9 with TRBJ1-2. This CDR3 is built from 13 residues. Germline assignment: CDR1 SEHNR and CDR2 FQNEAQ (reference sequence). Here the CDR3 reads CASSETASYGYTF.